This TCR beta chain was obtained from a study of shared T cell receptors in the human thymus. This clone was detected once. This CDR3 is 15 amino acids long. V lost 1 base to trimming and J lost 9 bases, with 15 bases between them. Germline loops: CDR1 SGHTA, CDR2 FQGNSA. Only in-frame clones appear in the TCRdb table, and some are missing; sequencing was by immunoSEQ multiplex PCR. The sample consists of 540,000 or so clones, around three quarters of them appearing once. These data also formed part of another study, on human thymus T cells. That report adds: Thymic and blood repertoires seemed to show skewed V and J gene use.

The rearrangement joins TRBV7-2 to TRBJ2-2, with D possibly TRBD1 on 6 matching bases. This TCR was recovered from a boy under two years old with a congenital heart defect. The material sequenced was thymocytes. DNA for the CDR3: TGTGCCAGCAGCTTAGAAGTCTACAGGGACCGGGAGCTGTTTTTT. Residues: CASSLEVYRDRELFF.